One and the same sample provided the 12 T cell receptor beta chains below, sequenced in a study of shared clonotypes between healthy human individuals (dated by TCRdb to 2018 to 2020). Receptor libraries were prepared by the immunoSEQ multiplex PCR assay. What TCRdb holds here is the immuneACCESS table cut down to in-frame rearrangements. Part of the clones is not present; checked against another copy, under half of the missing clones reflect an unresolved V gene, and the others are unexplained. This sample comprises about half a million clones, approximately 78% of them detected only once. The ten largest clones represent around 12% of the sample. Sequencing was done on a sample of PBMCs. The receptor source for this set is a woman aged 40 to 50 in good health. Some clones in this sample may be carry-over from other donors' samples.

DNA for the CDR3: TGTGCCAGCAGCCAATCACCCGAACCCGGAGAGACCCAGTACTTC. Protein product: CASSQSPEPGETQYF. The chain combines TRBV16 with TRBJ2-5; D unresolved. CDR1 and CDR2 (germline): KGHSY, FQNENV. CDR3 size: 15 residues. The V end was cut by 0 bases, the J end by 4 bases, with 12 bases between.

This chain connects TRBV9 to TRBJ2-7, with a tentative D call TRBD1 (6 bases). The CDR3 runs 16 residues. V gave up 0 bases and J gave up 6 bases, with 19 bases separating them. Germline V gene data show CDR1 as SGDLS and CDR2 as YYNGEE. CDR3 bases: TGTGCCAGCAGCGTAGGGACAGTGGTGGGTATGGGCGAGCAGTACTTC. It is translated as CASSVGTVVGMGEQYF.

The chain links TRBV5-1 to TRBJ2-7; 10 bases are shared with TRBD2. The CDR3 has 15 amino acids. Looked up from germline, CDR1 is SGHRS and CDR2 is YFSETQ. The ends lost 3 bases at V and 3 bases at J; junction bases unmatched: 6. CDR3 loop: CASSSLAGAHYEQYF. The CDR3 DNA is TGCGCCAGCAGCTCCCTAGCGGGAGCCCACTACGAGCAGTACTTC.

The chain is built from TRBV7-9 and TRBJ2-7; 10 bases map to TRBD2. Germline loops: CDR1 SEHNR, CDR2 FQNEAQ (reference sequence). Germline trimming cut 2 bases from V and 4 bases from J; bases unmatched to any gene: 5. The CDR3 is 15 residues long. The CDR3 nucleotides are TGTGCCAGCAGCTTACCCGGGACTAGCGTGTACGAGCAGTACTTC. This sequence encodes CASSLPGTSVYEQYF.

CDR3 in amino acids: CASSFGGQGLYGYTF. The DNA for the CDR3 is TGTGCCAGCAGTTTTGGGGGACAGGGCCTCTATGGCTACACCTTC. The chain uses TRBV28 and TRBJ1-2, with 9 bases identical to TRBD1. With 3 bases clipped from V and 4 bases from J, the junction kept 6 bases outside the gene matches. The CDR3 totals 15 residues. Looked up from germline, CDR1 is MDHEN and CDR2 is SYDVKM.

The rearrangement uses TRBV18 and TRBJ1-5, with D uncertain. Germline V gene lookup returns CDR1 KGHSH and CDR2 LQKENI. The CDR3 has 13 amino acids. V shed 3 bases and J shed 3 bases, with 6 bases lying between them. The CDR3 bases are TGTGCCAGCTCACCGGACTTCAATCAGCCCCAGCATTTT. It translates to CASSPDFNQPQHF.

The CDR3 loop is CASSVGTSIGEQYF. CDR3 in DNA: TGTGCCAGTAGTGTCGGGACTAGCATTGGCGAGCAGTACTTC. The chain is built from TRBV19 and TRBJ2-7; TRBD2 aligns across 9 bases. The V and J ends lost 5 bases and 6 bases, in that order; junction bases with no gene match: 8. CDR1 and CDR2 from the germline V gene are LNHDA and SQIVND (reference sequence). This CDR3 is built from 14 residues.

In the case of this clone: A read error is the likely source, as a far larger clone sits one nucleotide away. The V call is TRBV6-4, the J call TRBJ2-2, with a tentative D call TRBD2 (5 bases). Germline CDR1 is MRHNA and CDR2 is SNTAGT. This CDR3 spans 14 amino acids. CDR3 protein: CASSDSGHTGEPFF. The CDR3 DNA reads as TGTGCCAGCAGTGACTCAGGTCACACCGGGGAGCCGTTTTTT.

The chain employs TRBV5-6 and TRBJ1-3; D remains ambiguous. Between the trimmed V and J ends, which lost 4 bases and 0 bases, there was a span of 8 bases. Germline V lookup: CDR1 SGHDT, CDR2 YYEEEE. CDR3 length: 14 amino acids. For the CDR3, the DNA is TGTGCCAGCAGCCCGAGGCCCTCTGGAAACACCATATATTTT. Translating gives CASSPRPSGNTIYF. The full variable domain, completed using reference TRBV5-6 and TRBJ1-3, is DAGVTQSPTHLIKTRGQQVTLRCSPKSGHDTVSWYQQALGQGPQFIFQYYEEEERQRGNFPDRFSGHQFPNYSSELNVNALLLGDSALYLCASSPRPSGNTIYFGEGSWLTVV.

The chain uses TRBV4-2 and TRBJ2-7; a weak D match, TRBD2 (5 bases). Trimming shortened V by 3 bases and J by 0 bases, and 12 bases separated the two germline ends. Germline V gene lookup returns CDR1 LGHNA and CDR2 YNFKEQ. The CDR3 runs 15 residues. CDR3 amino acids: CASSQWESSSYEQYF. In nucleotides, the CDR3 is TGTGCCAGCAGCCAGTGGGAGTCCAGCTCCTACGAGCAGTACTTC.

This chain uses TRBV15 with TRBJ2-1; D may be TRBD2 (7 bases). CDR1 and CDR2 from the germline V gene are LNHNV and YYDKDF (reference sequence). This CDR3 has 14 amino acids. Trimming took off 3 bases at V and 5 bases at J, with 11 bases between the two ends. CDR3 loop: CATSSRGGDNEQFF. As DNA, the CDR3 is TGTGCCACCAGCAGTAGGGGGGGGGACAATGAGCAGTTCTTC.

The chain links TRBV5-6 to TRBJ2-2; no definite D call. Per the germline V gene, CDR1 is SGHDT and CDR2 is YYEEEE. Trimming removed 0 bases at V and 3 bases at J, with 6 bases between. The CDR3 contains 14 residues. CDR3 nucleotides: TGTGCCAGCAGCTTGGGGTTGTACACCGGGGAGCTGTTTTTT. Translating gives CASSLGLYTGELFF.